Each of the 6 T cell receptor beta chains below was sequenced from the same sample in a study of T cell clonotyping in hematopoietic cell transplantation. Produced via immunoSEQ multiplex PCR; TCRdb's table is partial and in-frame only. The table shows tens of thousands of clones, with roughly nine tenths occurring only once. Sequencing was performed on PBMCs, taken 100 days after allogeneic stem cell transplant. These TCRs come from a female patient aged 50-60 years who had an allogeneic stem cell transplant from a related donor, so the T cells may come from the graft donor. Some clones in this sample may be carry-over from other donors' samples.

This clone is labeled medium-sized (0.01 to 0.1%). The chain uses TRBV30 and TRBJ1-3, with D possibly TRBD1 on 6 matching bases. Looked up from germline, CDR1 is GTSNPN and CDR2 is SVGIG (reference sequence). Trimming stripped 0 bases from V and 4 bases from J, with 13 bases between. This CDR3 spans 15 amino acids. The CDR3 bases are TGTGCCTGGAGTGTACACAGGGTTGGAGGAAACACCATATATTTT. Protein sequence: CAWSVHRVGGNTIYF.

Only one count was recorded for this clone. The chain links TRBV7-9 to TRBJ1-1, with unresolved D. In germline, CDR1 is SEHNR, CDR2 FQNEAQ (reference sequence). Trimming pared 0 bases from V and 11 bases from J, leaving 13 bases between. This CDR3 is built from 13 residues. As DNA, the CDR3 is TGTGCCAGCAGCTTAGCGCTGAGGATTGGTGCTTTCTTT. This gives the protein CASSLALRIGAFF.

The genes are TRBV5-6 and TRBJ1-2, with D hard to call. This CDR3 spans 11 amino acids. Germline V gene data show CDR1 as SGHDT and CDR2 as YYEEEE. Trimming cost V 4 bases and J 8 bases, with 9 bases left between them. CDR3 sequence (DNA): TGTGCCAGCAGCATCGGGCTCGGCTACACCTTC. Amino acid sequence: CASSIGLGYTF.

A remark on this clone: One junction end disagrees with the germline gene, perhaps due to a read error. The gene calls are TRBV5-4 and TRBJ1-2; TRBD1 is a possible D gene (6 bases). Germline V gene lookup returns CDR1 SGHNT and CDR2 YYREEE (reference sequence). The CDR3 covers 15 residues. CDR3 protein: CASSLGGAEDYGYTF. Here the CDR3 DNA reads TGTGCCAGCAGTTTGGGGGGGGCAGAGGACTATGGCTACACCTTC.

This rearrangement joins TRBV27 to TRBJ1-2; perhaps TRBD1 as D (6 bases). The V end was cut by 8 bases, the J end by 6 bases, with 10 bases between. CDR1 MNHEY and CDR2 SMNVEV come from the germline V gene (reference sequence). The CDR3 is 11 residues long. CDR3 coding DNA: TGTGCCAGCGGCAGGGGCCATGGCTACACCTTC. It is translated as CASGRGHGYTF.

V usage is TRBV6-5 and J usage is TRBJ1-1; 8 nucleotides line up with TRBD1. V shed 6 bases, J shed 2 bases, and the junction held 5 bases outside the gene matches. Germline lookup yields CDR1 MNHEY and CDR2 SVGAGI. This CDR3 contains 14 residues. The CDR3 sequence is CASRHGQGNTEAFF. CDR3 nucleotide sequence: TGTGCCAGCAGACACGGACAGGGAAACACTGAAGCTTTCTTT.